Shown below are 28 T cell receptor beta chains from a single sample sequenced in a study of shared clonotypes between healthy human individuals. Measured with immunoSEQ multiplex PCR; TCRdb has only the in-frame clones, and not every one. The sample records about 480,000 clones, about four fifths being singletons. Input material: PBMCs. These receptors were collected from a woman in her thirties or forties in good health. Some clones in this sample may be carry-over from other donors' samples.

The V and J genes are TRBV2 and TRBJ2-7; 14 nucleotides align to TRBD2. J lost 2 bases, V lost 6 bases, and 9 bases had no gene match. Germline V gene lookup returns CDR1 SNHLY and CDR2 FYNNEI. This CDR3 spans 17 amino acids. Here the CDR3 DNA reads TGTGCCAGCAGGACCGGGACTAGCGGGAGTTCCGCCTACGAGCAGTACTTC. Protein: CASRTGTSGSSAYEQYF.

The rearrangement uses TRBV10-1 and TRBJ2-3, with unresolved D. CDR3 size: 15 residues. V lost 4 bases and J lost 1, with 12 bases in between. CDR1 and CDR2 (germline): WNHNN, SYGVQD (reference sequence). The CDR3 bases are TGCGCCAGCAGTGGAAACAGTTGCGGCACAGATACGCAGTATTTT. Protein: CASSGNSCGTDTQYF.

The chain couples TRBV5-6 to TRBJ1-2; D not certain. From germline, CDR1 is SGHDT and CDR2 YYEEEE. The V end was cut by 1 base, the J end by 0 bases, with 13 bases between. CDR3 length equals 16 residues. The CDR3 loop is CASSLPPQHSNYGYTF. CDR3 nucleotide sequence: TGTGCCAGCAGCTTGCCCCCCCAACATTCTAACTATGGCTACACCTTC.

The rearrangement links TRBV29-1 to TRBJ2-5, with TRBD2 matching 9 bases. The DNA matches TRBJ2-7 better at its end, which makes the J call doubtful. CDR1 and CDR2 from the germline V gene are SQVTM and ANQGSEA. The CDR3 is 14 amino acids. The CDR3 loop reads CSVDDSGSGYEQYF. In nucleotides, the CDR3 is TGCAGCGTTGACGATAGCGGGAGTGGCTACGAGCAGTACTTC.

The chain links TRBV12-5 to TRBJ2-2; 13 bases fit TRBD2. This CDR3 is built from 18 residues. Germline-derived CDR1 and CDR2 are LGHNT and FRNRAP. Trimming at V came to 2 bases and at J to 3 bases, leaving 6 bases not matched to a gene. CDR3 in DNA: TGTGCTAGTGGTTTGACTAGCGGGAGGGTTTATGACACCGGGGAGCTGTTTTTT. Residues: CASGLTSGRVYDTGELFF.

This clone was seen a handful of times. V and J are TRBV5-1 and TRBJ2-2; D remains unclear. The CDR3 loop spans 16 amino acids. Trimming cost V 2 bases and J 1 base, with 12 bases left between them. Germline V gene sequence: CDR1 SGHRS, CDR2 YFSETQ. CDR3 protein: CASSFDTTRNTGELFF. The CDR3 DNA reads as TGCGCCAGCAGCTTCGACACCACAAGGAACACCGGGGAGCTGTTTTTT.

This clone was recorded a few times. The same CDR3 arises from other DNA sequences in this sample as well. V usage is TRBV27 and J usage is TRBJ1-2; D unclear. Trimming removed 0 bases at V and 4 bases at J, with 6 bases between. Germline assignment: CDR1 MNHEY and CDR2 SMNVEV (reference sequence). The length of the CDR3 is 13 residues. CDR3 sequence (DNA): TGTGCCAGCAGTTTATCAGGGAGCTATGGCTACACCTTC. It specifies CASSLSGSYGYTF.

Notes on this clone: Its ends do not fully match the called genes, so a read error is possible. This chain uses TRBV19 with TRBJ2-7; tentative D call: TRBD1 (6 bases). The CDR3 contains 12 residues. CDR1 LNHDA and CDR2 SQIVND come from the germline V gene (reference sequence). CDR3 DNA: TGTGCCAGTAGATCGGAGTTCGGGACAAAGAACTTC. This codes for CASRSEFGTKNF.

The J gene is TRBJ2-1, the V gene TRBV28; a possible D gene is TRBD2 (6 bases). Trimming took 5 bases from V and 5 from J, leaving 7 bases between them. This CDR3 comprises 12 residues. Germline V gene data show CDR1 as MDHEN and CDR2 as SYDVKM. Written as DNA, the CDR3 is TGTGCCAGCAGTCGGGAGCACAATGAGCAGTTCTTC. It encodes CASSREHNEQFF.

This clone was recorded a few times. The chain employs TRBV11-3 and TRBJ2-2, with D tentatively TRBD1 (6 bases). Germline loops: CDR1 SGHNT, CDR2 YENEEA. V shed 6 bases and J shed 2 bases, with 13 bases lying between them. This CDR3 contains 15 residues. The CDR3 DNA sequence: TGTGCCAGCAGTCCCGGACAGCATAACACCGGGGAGCTGTTTTTT. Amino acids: CASSPGQHNTGELFF.

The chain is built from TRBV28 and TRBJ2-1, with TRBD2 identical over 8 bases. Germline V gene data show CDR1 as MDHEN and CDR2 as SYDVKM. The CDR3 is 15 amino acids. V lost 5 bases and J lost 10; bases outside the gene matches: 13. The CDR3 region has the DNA TGTGCCAGCAGTCCCCGCGGGGTAGCGGGATACGAGCAGTTCTTC. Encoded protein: CASSPRGVAGYEQFF.

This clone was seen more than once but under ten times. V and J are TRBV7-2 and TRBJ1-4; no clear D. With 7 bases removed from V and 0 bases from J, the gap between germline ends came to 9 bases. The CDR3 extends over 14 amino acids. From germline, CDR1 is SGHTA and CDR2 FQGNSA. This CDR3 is CASTAQATNEKLFF. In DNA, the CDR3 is TGTGCCAGCACTGCCCAGGCAACTAATGAAAAACTGTTTTTT.

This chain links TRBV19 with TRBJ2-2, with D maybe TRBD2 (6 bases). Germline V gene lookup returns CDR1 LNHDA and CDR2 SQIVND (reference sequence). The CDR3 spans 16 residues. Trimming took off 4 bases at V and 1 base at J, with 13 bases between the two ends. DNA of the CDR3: TGTGCCAGTAGTAGGAGGGGCCAAAAGAACACCGGGGAGCTGTTTTTT. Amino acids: CASSRRGQKNTGELFF.

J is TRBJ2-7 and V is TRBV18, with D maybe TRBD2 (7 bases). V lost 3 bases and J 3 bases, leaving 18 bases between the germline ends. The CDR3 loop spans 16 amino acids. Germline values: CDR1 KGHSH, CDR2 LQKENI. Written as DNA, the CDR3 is TGTGCCAGCTCACCCAGGGGAGCTAGCGGAGTCTACGAGCAGTACTTC. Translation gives CASSPRGASGVYEQYF.

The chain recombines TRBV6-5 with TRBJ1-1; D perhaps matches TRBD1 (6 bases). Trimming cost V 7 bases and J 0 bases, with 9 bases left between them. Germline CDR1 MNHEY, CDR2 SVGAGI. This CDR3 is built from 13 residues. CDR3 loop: CASMRGMNTEAFF. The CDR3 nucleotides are TGTGCCAGCATGAGGGGGATGAACACTGAAGCTTTCTTT.

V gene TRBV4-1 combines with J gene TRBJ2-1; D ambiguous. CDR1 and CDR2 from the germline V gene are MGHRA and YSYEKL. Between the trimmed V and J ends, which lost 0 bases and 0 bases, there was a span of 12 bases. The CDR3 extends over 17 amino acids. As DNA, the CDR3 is TGCGCCAGCAGCCAAGATAGCAGGTCGGGCTCCTACAATGAGCAGTTCTTC. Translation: CASSQDSRSGSYNEQFF.

The CDR3 DNA reads as TGTGCCAGCAGCTTCAGTGCAATCACGGAGAATCAGCCCCAGCATTTT. Protein product: CASSFSAITENQPQHF. The gene calls are TRBV5-5 and TRBJ1-5; unclear D gene. The V and J ends lost 2 bases and 4 bases respectively, with 16 bases between them. This CDR3 comprises 16 residues. CDR1 and CDR2 from the germline V gene are SGHKS and YYEKEE (reference sequence). Using reference TRBV5-5 and TRBJ1-5 for the parts outside the CDR3, the full variable domain is DAGVTQSPTHLIKTRGQQVTLRCSPISGHKSVSWYQQVLGQGPQFIFQYYEKEERGRGNFPDRFSARQFPNYSSELNVNALLLGDSALYLCASSFSAITENQPQHFGDGTRLSIL.

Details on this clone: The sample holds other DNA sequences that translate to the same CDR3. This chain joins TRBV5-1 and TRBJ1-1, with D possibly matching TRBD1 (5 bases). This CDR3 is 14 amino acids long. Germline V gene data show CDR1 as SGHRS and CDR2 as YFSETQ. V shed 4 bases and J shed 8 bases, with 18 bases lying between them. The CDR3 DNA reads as TGCGCCAGCAGCGGCGTCCCGACAGCTTCCGAAGCTTTCTTT. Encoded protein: CASSGVPTASEAFF.

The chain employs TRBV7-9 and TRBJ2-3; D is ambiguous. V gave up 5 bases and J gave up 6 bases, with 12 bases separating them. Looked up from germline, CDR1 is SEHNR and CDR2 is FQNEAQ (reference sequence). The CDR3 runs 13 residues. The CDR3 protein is CASSLGTHDTQYF. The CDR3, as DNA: TGTGCCAGCAGCCTCGGCACGCACGATACGCAGTATTTT.

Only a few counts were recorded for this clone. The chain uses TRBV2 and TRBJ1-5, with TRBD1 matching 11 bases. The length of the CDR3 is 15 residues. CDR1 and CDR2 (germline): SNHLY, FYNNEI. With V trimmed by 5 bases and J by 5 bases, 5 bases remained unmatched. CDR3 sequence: CASSPGQGGYQPQHF. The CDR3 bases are TGTGCCAGCAGTCCGGGACAGGGGGGTTATCAGCCCCAGCATTTT.

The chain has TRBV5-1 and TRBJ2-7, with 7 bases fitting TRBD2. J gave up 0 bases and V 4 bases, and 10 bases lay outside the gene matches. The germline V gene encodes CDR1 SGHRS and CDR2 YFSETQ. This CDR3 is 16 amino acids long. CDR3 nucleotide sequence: TGCGCCAGCAGCCCCTTGGCGATAGCGGGCTCCTACGAGCAGTACTTC. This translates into CASSPLAIAGSYEQYF.

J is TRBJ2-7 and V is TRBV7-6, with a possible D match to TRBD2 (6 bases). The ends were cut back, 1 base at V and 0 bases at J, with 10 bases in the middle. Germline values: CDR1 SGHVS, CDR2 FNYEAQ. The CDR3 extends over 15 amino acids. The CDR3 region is CASSLGHGSSYEQYF. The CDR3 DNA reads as TGTGCCAGCAGCTTAGGACACGGGAGCTCCTACGAGCAGTACTTC.

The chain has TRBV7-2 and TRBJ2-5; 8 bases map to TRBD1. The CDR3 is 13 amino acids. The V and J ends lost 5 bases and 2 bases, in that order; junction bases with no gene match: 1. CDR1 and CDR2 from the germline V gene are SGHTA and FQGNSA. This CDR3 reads CASSRDRQETQYF. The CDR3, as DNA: TGTGCCAGCAGCAGGGACAGGCAAGAGACCCAGTACTTC.

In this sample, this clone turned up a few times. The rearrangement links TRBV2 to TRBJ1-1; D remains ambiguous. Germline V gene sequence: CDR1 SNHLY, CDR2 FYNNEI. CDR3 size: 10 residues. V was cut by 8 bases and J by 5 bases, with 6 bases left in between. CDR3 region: CASAQTEAFF. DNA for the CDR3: TGTGCCAGCGCCCAAACTGAAGCTTTCTTT.

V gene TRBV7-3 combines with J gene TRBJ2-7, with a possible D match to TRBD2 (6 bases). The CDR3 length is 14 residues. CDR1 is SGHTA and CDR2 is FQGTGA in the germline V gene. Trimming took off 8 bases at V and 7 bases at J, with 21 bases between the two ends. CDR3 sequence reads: CASCGGSQGREQYF. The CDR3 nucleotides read TGTGCCAGCTGTGGGGGGTCGCAGGGAAGGGAGCAGTACTTC. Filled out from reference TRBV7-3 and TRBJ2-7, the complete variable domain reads GAGVSQTPSNKVTEKGKYVELRCDPISGHTALYWYRQSLGQGPEFLIYFQGTGAADDSGLPNDRFFAVRPEGSVSTLKIQRTERGDSAVYLCASCGGSQGREQYFGPGTRLTVT.

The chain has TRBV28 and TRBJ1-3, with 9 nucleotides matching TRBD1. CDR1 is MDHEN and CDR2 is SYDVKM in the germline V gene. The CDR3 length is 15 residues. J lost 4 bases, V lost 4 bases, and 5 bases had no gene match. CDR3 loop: CASSSGTGPGNTIYF. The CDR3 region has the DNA TGTGCCAGCAGTTCCGGGACAGGGCCCGGAAACACCATATATTTT.

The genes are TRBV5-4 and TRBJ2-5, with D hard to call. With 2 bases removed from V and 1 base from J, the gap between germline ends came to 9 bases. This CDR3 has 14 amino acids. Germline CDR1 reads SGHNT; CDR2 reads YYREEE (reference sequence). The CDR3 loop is CASSFNGGQETQYF. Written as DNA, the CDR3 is TGTGCCAGCAGCTTTAACGGTGGCCAAGAGACCCAGTACTTC.

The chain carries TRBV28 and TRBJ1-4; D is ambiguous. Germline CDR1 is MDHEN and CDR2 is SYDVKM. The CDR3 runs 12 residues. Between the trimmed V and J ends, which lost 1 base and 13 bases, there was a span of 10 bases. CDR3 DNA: TGTGCCAGCAGTTTATTTCTCCGGTCACTGTTTTTT. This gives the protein CASSLFLRSLFF.